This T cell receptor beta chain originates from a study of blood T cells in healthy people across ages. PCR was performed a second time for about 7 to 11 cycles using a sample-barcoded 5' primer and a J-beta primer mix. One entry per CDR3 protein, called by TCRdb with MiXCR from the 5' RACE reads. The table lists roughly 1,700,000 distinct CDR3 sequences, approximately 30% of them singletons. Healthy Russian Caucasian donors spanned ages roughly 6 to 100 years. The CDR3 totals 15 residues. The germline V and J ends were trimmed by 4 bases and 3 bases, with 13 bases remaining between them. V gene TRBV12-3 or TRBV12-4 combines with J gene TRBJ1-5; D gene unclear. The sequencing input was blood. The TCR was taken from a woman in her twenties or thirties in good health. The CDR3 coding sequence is TGTGCCAGCAGTTCTCGCGGACGGAACAATCAGCCCCAGCATTTT. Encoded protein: CASSSRGRNNQPQHF.